The rows below give T cell receptor beta chains drawn from one sample of a study of control samples from healthy donors and cancer patients. Generated by immunoSEQ multiplex PCR, the TCRdb table keeps only in-frame clones and is missing some. The sample has roughly 64,000 clones; over 75% are singletons. Input material: PBMCs. The receptors shown here come from a woman aged 45-59 years with colorectal cancer. Both conserved end residues are part of each CDR3. A D gene is named only where the DNA matches it firmly. Only some rows state a clone size, as once, few, many or a class for expanded clones.

TGTGCCAGCAGCCCGACGCGTAGCGGGAGTATGTACTTC | CASSPTRSGSMYF | TRBD2 | TRBJ2-7 | - | TRBV3-1/TRBV3-2
TGTGCCAGCAGCTTGGATTCCAGTCGGGGGGAAAAACTGTTTTTT | CASSLDSSRGEKLFF | - | TRBJ1-4 | - | TRBV5-6
TGTGCCAGCAGTCTACAACAGACCGGTTTCGGGGAGCTGTTTTTT | CASSLQQTGFGELFF | - | TRBJ2-2 | - | TRBV6-2/TRBV6-3
TGTGCCAGCAGCCACCCGCAAGAACGCGAGCAGTACTTC | CASSHPQEREQYF | - | TRBJ2-7 | - | TRBV5-4
TGTGCCAGCAGCTTAGGTGCTAGCGGGAGATACGAGCAGTACTTC | CASSLGASGRYEQYF | TRBD2 | TRBJ2-7 | - | TRBV28
TGTGCCAGCAGTCCACTGTACCAAGAGACCCAGTACTTC | CASSPLYQETQYF | - | TRBJ2-5 | - | TRBV27
TGTGCCAGCTCACCCCGGCAGCGGGGGGACTATGGCTACACCTTC | CASSPRQRGDYGYTF | - | TRBJ1-2 | - | TRBV18
TGTGCCAGCAGCTTAGGGACTGGGGCCAACGTCCTGACTTTC | CASSLGTGANVLTF | - | TRBJ2-6 | few | TRBV7-6
TGCGCCAGCAGCGAGGAGGGACAGGGGATCACTGAAGCTTTCTTT | CASSEEGQGITEAFF | TRBD1 | TRBJ1-1 | - | TRBV5-1
TGTGCTAGTGGTTTGGCGCAGGTAGCAAACACCATATATTTT | CASGLAQVANTIYF | - | TRBJ1-3 | - | TRBV12-5
TGTGCAGCCTACTGGGGGTCTCCTAACTATGGCTACACCTTC | CAAYWGSPNYGYTF | - | TRBJ1-2 | - | TRBV6-5
TGTGCCAGCAGTGAAGAACAGGAGTATGGCTACACCTTC | CASSEEQEYGYTF | - | TRBJ1-2 | - | TRBV2
TGCGCCAGCAGCCTCCTTGCGGCTGGCACCGGGGAGCTGTTTTTT | CASSLLAAGTGELFF | - | TRBJ2-2 | - | TRBV5-1
TGTGCCAGCTCACCTGCCGGGACTGACCGCTACGAGCAGTACTTC | CASSPAGTDRYEQYF | - | TRBJ2-7 | - | TRBV18
TGTGCCAGCAGTGAAGTCCCCCGGGCGGGCTACACCTTC | CASSEVPRAGYTF | - | TRBJ1-2 | - | TRBV6-1
TGTGCCAGCAGCTTAGTATCTTGGCAAGAGACCCAGTACTTC | CASSLVSWQETQYF | - | TRBJ2-5 | - | TRBV7-8
TGTGCCAGTAGTACCGGGACAGGGGCCTACGAGCAGTACTTC | CASSTGTGAYEQYF | TRBD1 | TRBJ2-7 | - | TRBV19
TGTGCCAGCAGCTTTTCCACCGAGGGGGCAGATGGCTACACCTTC | CASSFSTEGADGYTF | TRBD1 | TRBJ1-2 | - | TRBV7-8
TGCGCCAGCAGCCCCACCGAGAATAATTCACCCCTCCACTTT | CASSPTENNSPLHF | - | TRBJ1-6 | - | TRBV5-1
TGTGCCAGCAGTGAAAGAGGGGTAACAGCTTCCTATGGCTACACCTTC | CASSERGVTASYGYTF | - | TRBJ1-2 | - | TRBV6-1
TGTGCCAGCAGGGAGCCGGGACTAGCGGGGGCGTTCACCGGGGAGCTGTTTTTT | CASREPGLAGAFTGELFF | TRBD2 | TRBJ2-2 | - | TRBV27
TGTGCCTCTGGGACCTCTTACAATGAGCAGTTCTTC | CASGTSYNEQFF | - | TRBJ2-1 | - | TRBV30
TGTGCCAGTTCCGGGACTAGCGGGAGCACCCTCCGCACAGATACGCAGTATTTT | CASSGTSGSTLRTDTQYF | TRBD2 | TRBJ2-3 | - | TRBV3-1/TRBV3-2
TGCGCCAGCAGCTTGGTTACAGAAAGGGAGACCCAGTACTTC | CASSLVTERETQYF | - | TRBJ2-5 | - | TRBV5-1
TGTGCCAGCAGCCAAGTCTCCAGTTACCAAGAGACCCAGTACTTC | CASSQVSSYQETQYF | - | TRBJ2-5 | - | TRBV3-1/TRBV3-2
TGCGCCAGCAGCCCCGAGGGGGGAAACTATGGCTACACCTTC | CASSPEGGNYGYTF | - | TRBJ1-2 | - | TRBV5-1
TGCGCCAGCAGTATTCAAGGGGTTGGGACTGAAGCTTTCTTT | CASSIQGVGTEAFF | - | TRBJ1-1 | - | TRBV5-1
TGTGCCAGTAGTATAGGGGGACTGAACACTGAAGCTTTCTTT | CASSIGGLNTEAFF | - | TRBJ1-1 | - | TRBV19
TGTGCCAGTAGTCCCGGGACAGGGGGCTGGGCACTCTCTGGAAACACCATATATTTT | CASSPGTGGWALSGNTIYF | TRBD1 | TRBJ1-3 | - | TRBV19
TGTGCCAGCAGTTTCAATGGACAGGGGAACCAAGAGACCCAGTACTTC | CASSFNGQGNQETQYF | TRBD1 | TRBJ2-5 | once | TRBV28
TGTGCCAGCAGCCAACGCGGACTAGCGGGATACGGAACAGATACGCAGTATTTT | CASSQRGLAGYGTDTQYF | TRBD2 | TRBJ2-3 | - | TRBV3-1/TRBV3-2
TGTGCCAGCCAGGGTATTAGCTCTGGAAACACCATATATTTT | CASQGISSGNTIYF | - | TRBJ1-3 | once | TRBV28
TGTGCCAGCAGTAGGTTCTCTGGGGCCAACGTCCTGACTTTC | CASSRFSGANVLTF | - | TRBJ2-6 | - | TRBV28
TGTGCCAGCAGCCCCGGGACTAGCGGGAAAACCGGGGAGCTGTTTTTT | CASSPGTSGKTGELFF | TRBD2 | TRBJ2-2 | - | TRBV7-7
TGCGCCAGCAGCCAAGAACTTTCGGAGAATGAGCAGTTCTTC | CASSQELSENEQFF | - | TRBJ2-1 | - | TRBV4-1
TGCGCCAGCAGCCAAGAGTCGTTGACCGGGGAGCTGTTTTTT | CASSQESLTGELFF | - | TRBJ2-2 | - | TRBV5-1
TGTGCCAGCTCACCGGGGGCAGGGAATTCACCCCTCCACTTT | CASSPGAGNSPLHF | - | TRBJ1-6 | - | TRBV18
TGCGCCAGCAGCTTAATCACAGAGAACACTGAAGCTTTCTTT | CASSLITENTEAFF | - | TRBJ1-1 | - | TRBV5-1
TGCGCCAGCAGCCGATCCGGGGAGGCTAGCTCCTACAATGAGCAGTTCTTC | CASSRSGEASSYNEQFF | - | TRBJ2-1 | - | TRBV5-1
TGCGCCAGCAGCTTGTCCGGGGGCGTAGATGGCTACACCTTC | CASSLSGGVDGYTF | - | TRBJ1-2 | - | TRBV5-1
TGTGCCAGCAGTTCCCGAGACAGGGAAAGCTATGGCTACACCTTC | CASSSRDRESYGYTF | TRBD1 | TRBJ1-2 | - | TRBV6-5
TGTGCCAGTAGTAGTCAGACCAGCTCCTACGAGCAGTACTTC | CASSSQTSSYEQYF | - | TRBJ2-7 | - | TRBV19
TGTGCCATCAGTCCCCAGGAGGGGGCGAACACTGAAGCTTTCTTT | CAISPQEGANTEAFF | TRBD1 | TRBJ1-1 | - | TRBV10-3
TGTGCCAGCAGCAGCGGGACAGGATCGAACAATGAGCAGTTCTTC | CASSSGTGSNNEQFF | - | TRBJ2-1 | - | TRBV11-3
TGTGCCAGCAGCATCCTGACTAGCGGTAACTCCTACAATGAGCAGTTCTTC | CASSILTSGNSYNEQFF | TRBD2 | TRBJ2-1 | - | TRBV6-2/TRBV6-3
TGTGCCAGCAGCACCCCGACAGGGTCCGGCTCACCCCTCCACTTT | CASSTPTGSGSPLHF | TRBD1 | TRBJ1-6 | few | TRBV7-2
TGTGCCAGCAGCTTAGATAGTCGCGAGCAGTACTTC | CASSLDSREQYF | - | TRBJ2-7 | - | TRBV7-9
TGTGCCAGCAGTTACTTGTTCAGGCAGAACACCGGGGAGCTGTTTTTT | CASSYLFRQNTGELFF | - | TRBJ2-2 | - | TRBV6-5
TGTGCCAGTAGTACCGACGGTTCCTACGAGCAGTACTTC | CASSTDGSYEQYF | - | TRBJ2-7 | few | TRBV19
TGTGCCAGCAGTTACATCCTGAGGCCGTCCGGGGAGCTGTTTTTT | CASSYILRPSGELFF | - | TRBJ2-2 | - | TRBV6-5
TGTGCCAGCCGTTTCGGACAGGGCTTCTACGAGCAGTACTTC | CASRFGQGFYEQYF | TRBD1 | TRBJ2-7 | - | TRBV28
TGCGCCAGCAAGTCCTACAGCACTGAAGCTTTCTTT | CASKSYSTEAFF | - | TRBJ1-1 | - | TRBV10-2
TGTGCCAGCAGCCAAGATCGAAGATCATCCTCCTACGAGCAGTACTTC | CASSQDRRSSSYEQYF | - | TRBJ2-7 | - | TRBV4-2
TGTGCCAGCAGGGAGACAGGAAGGGACACTGAAGCTTTCTTT | CASRETGRDTEAFF | - | TRBJ1-1 | - | TRBV6-4
TGTGCCAGCAGCTTAAAGATGGATACGCAGTATTTT | CASSLKMDTQYF | - | TRBJ2-3 | - | TRBV5-6
TGCAGCGTTGAACCAGGGGTCGTGTCCTACAATGAGCAGTTCTTC | CSVEPGVVSYNEQFF | - | TRBJ2-1 | - | TRBV29-1
TGTGCCAGCAGCTTAGCCCCCCTGGCGGGAGCAATGAACACCGGGGAGCTGTTTTTT | CASSLAPLAGAMNTGELFF | TRBD2 | TRBJ2-2 | - | TRBV7-3
TGTGCCAGCAGACCCCGACAGGGCTATAACTATGGCTACACCTTC | CASRPRQGYNYGYTF | TRBD1 | TRBJ1-2 | - | TRBV28
TGCAGCGCGCGTGCGGGGGGAGGGTCCTACGAGCAGTACTTC | CSARAGGGSYEQYF | TRBD2 | TRBJ2-7 | - | TRBV29-1
TGTGCCAGCAGCTCTTGGACAGGAGACTACAATGAGCAGTTCTTC | CASSSWTGDYNEQFF | TRBD1 | TRBJ2-1 | - | TRBV7-6